The 16 T cell receptor beta chains below all came from one sample that was sequenced in a study of T cell responses to AZD1222 COVID-19 vaccine. Generated by immunoSEQ multiplex PCR, the TCRdb table keeps only in-frame clones and is missing some. Of some 86,000 clones listed, approximately 90% are singletons. The sequenced sample was peripheral blood, obtained 28 days after the second AZD1222 dose. Receptors were obtained from an adult who received the AZD1222 COVID-19 vaccine.

The chain has TRBV6-6 and TRBJ1-1; maybe TRBD1 (5 bases). Germline assignment: CDR1 MNHNY and CDR2 SVGAGI (reference sequence). The CDR3 has 16 residues. Deletions cut 4 bases from V and 0 bases from J, with 15 bases between. The CDR3 bases are TGTGCCAGCAGTTGGGGCGGGGCAACCGTGAACACTGAAGCTTTCTTT. Its translation is CASSWGGATVNTEAFF.

The chain recombines TRBV27 with TRBJ1-5; TRBD1 might be the D (5 bases). Germline CDR1 reads MNHEY; CDR2 reads SMNVEV (reference sequence). The V end lost 2 bases, the J end lost 3 bases, and 11 bases lay between the germline ends. The CDR3 is 15 residues long. Here the CDR3 reads CASSLIQGSNQPQHF. In DNA, the CDR3 is TGTGCCAGCAGTTTAATCCAGGGATCCAATCAGCCCCAGCATTTT.

The table lists this clone with a count of one. V and J are TRBV6-6 and TRBJ2-5; 12 bases map to TRBD2. V gave up 5 bases and J gave up 2 bases; unmatched junction bases: 3. Germline-derived CDR1 and CDR2 are MNHNY and SVGAGI (reference sequence). This CDR3 has 15 residues. The DNA of the CDR3 is TGTGCCAGCAGTGGACTAGCGGGAAATCAAGAGACCCAGTACTTC. The encoded protein is CASSGLAGNQETQYF.

This chain joins TRBV18 and TRBJ1-1, with D possibly being TRBD1 (5 bases). Per the germline V gene, CDR1 is KGHSH and CDR2 is LQKENI. Trimming shortened V by 2 bases and J by 8 bases, and 12 bases separated the two germline ends. There are 13 residues in the CDR3. As DNA, the CDR3 is TGTGCCAGCTCACCAACCCGGGACGTAGAAGCTTTCTTT. Its translation is CASSPTRDVEAFF. Drawing the rest from reference TRBV18 and TRBJ1-1, the complete variable domain is NAGVMQNPRHLVRRRGQEARLRCSPMKGHSHVYWYRQLPEEGLKFMVYLQKENIIDESGMPKERFSAEFPKEGPSILRIQQVVRGDSAAYFCASSPTRDVEAFFGQGTRLTVV.

The V gene is TRBV24-1, the J gene TRBJ1-2; D gene ambiguous. Between the trimmed V and J ends, which lost 0 bases and 4 bases, there was a span of 5 bases. This CDR3 spans 13 amino acids. The germline gives CDR1 KGHDR, CDR2 SFDVKD. The chain's CDR3 is CATSDLGFYGYTF. CDR3 DNA sequence: TGTGCCACCAGTGATTTGGGGTTCTATGGCTACACCTTC.

This chain joins TRBV5-5 and TRBJ1-2; D perhaps matches TRBD1 (5 bases). Germline-derived CDR1 and CDR2 are SGHKS and YYEKEE (reference sequence). Trimming took off 5 bases at V and 4 bases at J, with 15 bases between the two ends. The CDR3 runs to 14 residues. The CDR3 sequence: CASRPDSILYGYTF. CDR3 DNA sequence: TGTGCCAGCAGGCCCGACAGTATCCTCTATGGCTACACCTTC.

The J gene is TRBJ1-2, the V gene TRBV24-1; 7 bases are shared with TRBD1. The germline gives CDR1 KGHDR, CDR2 SFDVKD. CDR3 length equals 13 residues. With 9 bases clipped from V and 2 bases from J, the junction kept 5 bases outside the gene matches. CDR3 sequence (DNA): TGTGCCACCCAAGGAGGGGGCAACTATGGCTACACCTTC. The encoded protein is CATQGGGNYGYTF.

The J gene is TRBJ1-1, the V gene TRBV5-6, with unresolved D. CDR1 SGHDT and CDR2 YYEEEE come from the germline V gene. The CDR3 is made up of 15 amino acids. V was trimmed by 2 bases and J by 1 base, leaving 12 bases between them. CDR3 DNA sequence: TGTGCCAGCAGCTTAGTTAATCAGAGGAACACTGAAGCTTTCTTT. Its protein product is CASSLVNQRNTEAFF.

The rearrangement links TRBV7-2 to TRBJ1-2; no firm D call. V was clipped by 2 bases and J by 3 bases, with 4 bases between them. The CDR3 spans 12 residues. The germline V gene encodes CDR1 SGHTA and CDR2 FQGNSA. The chain's CDR3 is CASSLLHYGYTF. The CDR3 DNA follows: TGTGCCAGCAGCTTACTCCACTATGGCTACACCTTC.

The chain carries TRBV10-3 and TRBJ2-7, with 7 positions matching TRBD1. CDR1 is ENHRY, CDR2 SYGVKD, per germline. This CDR3 comprises 14 residues. Trimming cost V 6 bases and J 2 bases; bases outside gene matches: 7. In nucleotides, the CDR3 is TGTGCCATCAGCCGGGACAGCCTCGCCTACGAGCAGTACTTC. It is translated as CAISRDSLAYEQYF.

The chain couples TRBV14 to TRBJ2-3; D not certain. V was clipped by 3 bases and J by 7 bases, with 14 bases between them. Germline V gene sequence: CDR1 SGHDN, CDR2 FVKESK. The CDR3 is 14 residues long. The CDR3 loop is CASSHPMWAYTQYF. CDR3 sequence (DNA): TGTGCCAGCAGCCACCCCATGTGGGCCTATACGCAGTATTTT.

The V and J genes are TRBV7-2 and TRBJ2-5, with TRBD2 matching 10 bases. Germline CDR1 and CDR2: SGHTA and FQGNSA. V shed 4 bases, J shed 1 base, and the junction held 6 bases outside the gene matches. The CDR3 has 16 amino acids. The CDR3 here is CASSSASGGSQETQYF. The CDR3 coding sequence is TGTGCCAGCAGCTCGGCTAGCGGGGGTTCCCAAGAGACCCAGTACTTC.

The chain uses TRBV7-6 and TRBJ2-1, with D maybe TRBD1 (6 bases). V gave up 5 bases and J gave up 5 bases, with 19 bases separating them. The length of the CDR3 is 16 residues. The V gene's germline CDR1 is SGHVS and CDR2 FNYEAQ. DNA of the CDR3: TGTGCCAGCAGCCGGAAAGGACCCCCAGGGGACAATGAGCAGTTCTTC. It codes for CASSRKGPPGDNEQFF.

Details on this clone: Other DNA sequences in the sample encode the same CDR3. V and J are TRBV9 and TRBJ2-7, with 9 positions matching TRBD1. V was clipped by 0 bases and J by 1 base; unmatched bases: 2. Germline-derived CDR1 and CDR2 are SGDLS and YYNGEE. The CDR3 is 15 residues long. In nucleotides, the CDR3 is TGTGCCAGCAGCGTAGGGGGGACAGGGTCCTACGAGCAGTACTTC. Amino acids: CASSVGGTGSYEQYF.

V is TRBV4-3 and J is TRBJ1-1; D is uncertain. Germline lookup yields CDR1 LGHNA and CDR2 YSLEER. The CDR3 loop spans 15 amino acids. V was clipped by 4 bases and J by 1 base, with 13 bases between them. The CDR3 DNA sequence: TGCGCCAGCAGCCCCGATCGGGTGGCGAACACTGAAGCTTTCTTT. Translation gives CASSPDRVANTEAFF.

The rearrangement joins TRBV28 to TRBJ1-2, with TRBD1 matching over 7 bases. V gave up 6 bases and J gave up 4 bases; unmatched junction bases: 11. Germline V gene data show CDR1 as MDHEN and CDR2 as SYDVKM. The CDR3 covers 15 residues. The CDR3 loop is CASSRKGAGRYGYTF. CDR3 nucleotides: TGTGCCAGCAGCCGAAAGGGGGCAGGGCGCTATGGCTACACCTTC.